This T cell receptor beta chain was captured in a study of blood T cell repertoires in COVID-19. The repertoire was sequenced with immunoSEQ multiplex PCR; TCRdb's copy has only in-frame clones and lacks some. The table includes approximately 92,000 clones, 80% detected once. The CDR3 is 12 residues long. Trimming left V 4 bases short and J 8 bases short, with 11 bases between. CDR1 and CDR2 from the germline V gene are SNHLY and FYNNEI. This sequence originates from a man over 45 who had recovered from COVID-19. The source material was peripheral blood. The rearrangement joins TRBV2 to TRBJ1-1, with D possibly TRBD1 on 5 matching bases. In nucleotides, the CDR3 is TGTGCCAGCAGTGGAGGGGCGGGAGAAGCTTTCTTT. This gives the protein CASSGGAGEAFF.